These T cell receptor beta chains were read from a single sample in a study of T cells in tuberculosis. Clones were sequenced by immunoSEQ multiplex PCR, and TCRdb holds only the in-frame ones, with some missing. The sample comprises more than 40,000 clones, 94% of which are singletons, and around 1.9% rests with the top ten. The sample was PBMCs. These receptors were collected from a donor aged 10 to 29 with latent tuberculosis or without tuberculosis infection. Some clones in this sample may be carry-over from other donors' samples. Both conserved end residues are part of each CDR3. The order of the fields is J gene, V gene, CDR3 protein.

j_gene: TRBJ2-1
v_gene: TRBV30
CDR3aa: CAWRPRVSSPGQGSYNEQFF

j_gene: TRBJ2-1
v_gene: TRBV12-5
CDR3aa: CASGLGSGVNNEQFF

j_gene: TRBJ1-1
v_gene: TRBV7-6
CDR3aa: CASSLGRDLNTEAFF

j_gene: TRBJ2-7
v_gene: TRBV27
CDR3aa: CASSLGTTYEQYF

j_gene: TRBJ2-3
v_gene: TRBV7-2
CDR3aa: CASSRGGDSTDTQYF

j_gene: TRBJ2-3
v_gene: TRBV10-3
CDR3aa: CAIGLAATDTQYF

j_gene: TRBJ2-7
v_gene: TRBV27
CDR3aa: CASSTYSTDHEQYF

j_gene: TRBJ2-7
v_gene: TRBV19
CDR3aa: CASSLDRVEQYF

j_gene: TRBJ2-1
v_gene: TRBV6-5
CDR3aa: CASRRASGNEQFF

j_gene: TRBJ2-2
v_gene: TRBV20-1
CDR3aa: CSAFFTGELFF

j_gene: TRBJ1-2
v_gene: TRBV7-2
CDR3aa: CASSLTSGQKNGYTF

j_gene: TRBJ2-2
v_gene: TRBV11-2
CDR3aa: CASSLPRLAGLTGELFF

j_gene: TRBJ2-1
v_gene: TRBV7-9
CDR3aa: CASSVGLAQTYNEQFF

j_gene: TRBJ2-3
v_gene: TRBV5-1
CDR3aa: CASSWREGQSDTQYF

j_gene: TRBJ1-1
v_gene: TRBV7-6
CDR3aa: CASSLGPTGTEAFF

j_gene: TRBJ2-7
v_gene: TRBV10-3
CDR3aa: CAISGSGTGGYEQYF

j_gene: TRBJ2-7
v_gene: TRBV7-9
CDR3aa: CASESISYEQYF

j_gene: TRBJ2-6
v_gene: TRBV28
CDR3aa: CASRTAGALFRTDPSGANVLTF

j_gene: TRBJ1-2
v_gene: TRBV10-1
CDR3aa: CASSATQGGNYGYTF

j_gene: TRBJ1-2
v_gene: TRBV5-6
CDR3aa: CASRQDSRGYGYTF

j_gene: TRBJ1-2
v_gene: TRBV5-1
CDR3aa: CASSLDSGTHYGYTF

j_gene: TRBJ1-5
v_gene: TRBV7-9
CDR3aa: CASSHMTGGEQPQHF

j_gene: TRBJ2-2
v_gene: TRBV27
CDR3aa: CASSLLAGGFTGELFF

j_gene: TRBJ1-2
v_gene: TRBV18
CDR3aa: CASSPPPGYPAGYTF

j_gene: TRBJ2-7
v_gene: TRBV2
CDR3aa: CASSGTVRVDEQYF

j_gene: TRBJ2-1
v_gene: TRBV6-4
CDR3aa: CASSEQAGSYNEQFF

j_gene: TRBJ2-5
v_gene: TRBV7-2
CDR3aa: CASRLDSNQETQYF

j_gene: TRBJ2-3
v_gene: TRBV7-8
CDR3aa: CASSLERRDTQYF

j_gene: TRBJ2-5
v_gene: TRBV28
CDR3aa: CASSQSGRSWLVGETQYF

j_gene: TRBJ2-7
v_gene: TRBV15
CDR3aa: CATSRDSSGLSYEQYF

j_gene: TRBJ2-1
v_gene: TRBV19
CDR3aa: CASSLMVNPEGEQFF

j_gene: TRBJ2-1
v_gene: TRBV19
CDR3aa: CASSILAGPGEQFF

j_gene: TRBJ2-7
v_gene: TRBV5-5
CDR3aa: CASSFQGTGPTYEQYF

j_gene: TRBJ1-2
v_gene: TRBV27
CDR3aa: CASSLSTGGGYGYTF

j_gene: TRBJ2-5
v_gene: TRBV7-2
CDR3aa: CASSLLQPAGVETQYF

j_gene: TRBJ2-1
v_gene: TRBV11-2
CDR3aa: CASSSNPLTSGRINEQFF

j_gene: TRBJ1-2
v_gene: TRBV28
CDR3aa: CASRRTGGYGYTF

j_gene: TRBJ1-5
v_gene: TRBV19
CDR3aa: CASREQGVRNQPQHF

j_gene: TRBJ2-7
v_gene: TRBV19
CDR3aa: CASTSGNSYEQYF

j_gene: TRBJ1-2
v_gene: TRBV30
CDR3aa: CAWSEETGSAYTF

j_gene: TRBJ2-1
v_gene: TRBV28
CDR3aa: CASSFQGQFYNEQFF

j_gene: TRBJ2-7
v_gene: TRBV28
CDR3aa: CASSSPQGLSYEQYF

j_gene: TRBJ1-1
v_gene: TRBV4-3
CDR3aa: CASSPAQDFYTEAFF

j_gene: TRBJ1-3
v_gene: TRBV7-2
CDR3aa: CASQTRGKVWGNTIYF

j_gene: TRBJ1-1
v_gene: TRBV5-1
CDR3aa: CASSSSRTGANTEAFF

j_gene: TRBJ1-2
v_gene: TRBV19
CDR3aa: CASSMQDRFGGYTF

j_gene: TRBJ1-1
v_gene: TRBV5-4
CDR3aa: CASSLAVLNTEAFF

j_gene: TRBJ1-1
v_gene: TRBV27
CDR3aa: CASSPGQGRTEAFF

j_gene: TRBJ2-4
v_gene: TRBV5-4
CDR3aa: CATAPRTDRNIQYF

j_gene: TRBJ2-7
v_gene: TRBV27
CDR3aa: CASADRDSYYEQYF

j_gene: TRBJ1-2
v_gene: TRBV27
CDR3aa: CASSLLDRGLNYGYTF

j_gene: TRBJ2-5
v_gene: TRBV7-3
CDR3aa: CASSLTGTGVETQYF

j_gene: TRBJ2-7
v_gene: TRBV27
CDR3aa: CASSSGSNSYEQYF

j_gene: TRBJ1-2
v_gene: TRBV6-1
CDR3aa: CASSEGEGVYGYTF

j_gene: TRBJ1-1
v_gene: TRBV4-3
CDR3aa: CASSHLLDRNTEAFF

j_gene: TRBJ2-3
v_gene: TRBV5-4
CDR3aa: CASSSTSGSTDTQYF

j_gene: TRBJ2-7
v_gene: TRBV18
CDR3aa: CASSPDSGTRFYEQYF

j_gene: TRBJ1-2
v_gene: TRBV28
CDR3aa: CASKQGVLTGTGYGYTF

j_gene: TRBJ1-2
v_gene: TRBV6-6
CDR3aa: CASSYSQGGYNGYTF